This record covers a single TCR beta chain. The antigen remains undetermined. A universal primer site was incorporated via template switching, and the cDNA contained unique molecular identifiers. Each CDR3 protein gets one entry after TCRdb re-called the 5' RACE reads with MiXCR. The sample records roughly 1,500,000 distinct CDR3 sequences, more than 30% being singletons. The record originates from a study of identical twins. Germline V gene sequence: CDR1 SQVTM, CDR2 ANQGSEA. Between the trimmed V and J ends, which lost 4 bases and 2 bases, there was a span of 12 bases. This CDR3 region has 14 residues. Whole-study results and caveats: The study drew conclusions from cross-sectional statistical analysis, not from following the same donors. Abundant beta clonotypes from cord blood bore fewer insertions; memory repertoires lacked this pattern.

This chain connects TRBV29-1 to TRBJ2-1; weak D call: TRBD1 (5 bases). Sequenced material: cord blood. The receptor comes from a newborn girl in good health. The CDR3 DNA is TGCAGCGTTGGGGCAGGGTTCCCCTACAATGAGCAGTTCTTC. Translation: CSVGAGFPYNEQFF.